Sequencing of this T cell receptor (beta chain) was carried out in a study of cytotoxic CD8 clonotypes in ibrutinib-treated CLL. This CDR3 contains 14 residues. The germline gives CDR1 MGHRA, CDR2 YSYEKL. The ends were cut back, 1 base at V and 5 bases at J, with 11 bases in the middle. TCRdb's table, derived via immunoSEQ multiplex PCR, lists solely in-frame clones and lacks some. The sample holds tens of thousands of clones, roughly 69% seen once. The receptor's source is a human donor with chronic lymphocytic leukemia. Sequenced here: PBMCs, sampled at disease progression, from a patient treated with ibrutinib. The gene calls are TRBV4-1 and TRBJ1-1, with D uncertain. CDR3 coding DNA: TGCGCCAGCAGCCAAGTTAGCGTAAGGACTGAAGCTTTCTTT. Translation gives CASSQVSVRTEAFF.